Following are 8 T cell receptor beta chains from one sample sequenced in a study of T-cell memory formation after mild COVID-19. TCRdb reanalysed the 5' RACE reads using MiXCR and keeps one entry per CDR3 protein. Of under 300,000 distinct CDR3 sequences listed, 8.5% to 9.5% are singletons. Sample: PBMCs or a T cell subset sorted from them (not recorded which). The receptors come from a man aged 18 to 30 who had mild COVID-19 (a few samples of this study predate the infection). Cell type and time point are not known.

This clonotype was found a few times. This chain joins TRBV3-1 and TRBJ2-4; D is possibly TRBD1 (6 bases). The ends were cut back, 1 base at V and 7 bases at J, with 11 bases in the middle. In germline, CDR1 is LGHDT, CDR2 YNNKEL (reference sequence). The CDR3 runs 14 residues. The CDR3 reads CASSQGVGANIQYF. Written as DNA, the CDR3 is TGTGCCAGCAGCCAAGGTGTGGGGGCGAACATTCAGTACTTC.

This clonotype was seen a handful of times. The gene calls are TRBV5-1 and TRBJ1-6; D is ambiguous. The V end was cut by 0 bases, the J end by 7 bases, with 8 bases between. Germline-derived CDR1 and CDR2 are SGHRS and YFSETQ. The CDR3 totals 14 residues. The CDR3 is CASSLEMWNSPLHF. The DNA of the CDR3 is TGCGCCAGCAGCTTGGAAATGTGGAATTCACCCCTCCACTTT.

This clonotype was observed a handful of times. The gene calls are TRBV12-3 or TRBV12-4 and TRBJ1-1; no clear D gene. V gave up 8 bases and J gave up 5 bases, with 15 bases separating them. This CDR3 contains 13 residues. For the CDR3, the DNA is TGTGCCAGCCACTCCCTCCAGCAGACTGAAGCTTTCTTT. Its protein product is CASHSLQQTEAFF.

The chain links TRBV11-1 to TRBJ2-7; 7 nucleotides line up with TRBD2. Germline V gene sequence: CDR1 SGHAT, CDR2 FQDESV (reference sequence). CDR3 length: 13 amino acids. V was clipped by 4 bases and J by 3 bases; unmatched bases: 3. The CDR3 region has the DNA TGTGCCAGCAGCTCATCGGGGGGCTACGAGCAGTACGTC. This sequence encodes CASSSSGGYEQYV.

The chain is built from TRBV7-2 and TRBJ2-5; TRBD1 matches at 11 bases. The V segment lost 5 bases and the J segment 0 bases; nucleotides outside the gene matches: 5. The V gene's germline CDR1 is SGHTA and CDR2 FQGNSA. The CDR3 extends over 16 amino acids. CDR3 sequence: CASSKDRGPYQETQYF. The CDR3 nucleotides read TGTGCCAGCAGCAAGGACAGGGGGCCCTACCAAGAGACCCAGTACTTC.

This clonotype was observed at least ten times. The chain links TRBV7-8 to TRBJ1-5, with D hard to call. The V and J ends lost 4 bases and 0 bases respectively, with 7 bases between them. CDR1 SGHVS and CDR2 FQNEAQ come from the germline V gene. The CDR3 is made up of 14 amino acids. CDR3 DNA sequence: TGTGCCAGCAGCTCGGACCTTAGCAATCAGCCCCAGCATTTT. Amino acids: CASSSDLSNQPQHF.

This clonotype was counted only a few times. The V call is TRBV5-1, the J call TRBJ1-1, with D perhaps TRBD1 (5 bases). The CDR3 length is 15 residues. Deletions cut 0 bases from V and 6 bases from J, with 15 bases between. The germline V gene encodes CDR1 SGHRS and CDR2 YFSETQ. In nucleotides, the CDR3 is TGCGCCAGCAGCTTGGTACGGCAGGAAGGGGCTGAAGCTTTCTTT. Its protein is CASSLVRQEGAEAFF.

V usage is TRBV7-8 and J usage is TRBJ1-1, with TRBD1 identical over 9 bases. Germline-derived CDR1 and CDR2 are SGHVS and FQNEAQ. CDR3 length equals 14 residues. The V gene end was trimmed by 2 bases and the J gene end by 6 bases; junction bases not matched to a gene: 4. CDR3 sequence: CASSLTGGDAEAFF. DNA for the CDR3: TGTGCCAGCAGCTTAACAGGGGGCGACGCTGAAGCTTTCTTT.